This TCR beta chain was sequenced for a study of graft-versus-host responses after intestinal transplantation. About the study: Among the recipients, transplants were multivisceral, liver-intestinal, or isolated intestinal. Anti-thymocyte globulin induction was given to all recipients, followed by tacrolimus and steroids for around three years. General study points: Peak GvH clone levels in circulation were associated with early post-transplant HvG declines. Recipient-marrow GvH clones were detected, some having first appeared in ileum or blood.

The authors processed graft tissue to release intraepithelial and lamina propria lymphocytes. Concerning this clone itself: Its antigen remains unidentified.

Per germline, CDR1 KGHSH and CDR2 LQKENI. The CDR3 runs to 16 residues. The germline V and J ends were trimmed by 6 bases and 3 bases, with 20 bases remaining between them. TCRdb keeps only in-frame clones here, not all; method: immunoSEQ multiplex PCR. The sample holds 6,000 to 8,000 clones, roughly 85% seen once. J is TRBJ1-2 and V is TRBV18; a weak D match, TRBD1 (5 bases). Sequencing was performed on ileum tissue, taken about 130 days after transplant. This receptor was obtained from a human patient who received an intestinal transplant, so some T cells may come from the graft donor. The CDR3 region is CASSPQEGRRDYGYTF. The DNA for the CDR3 is TGTGCCAGCTCCCCCCAGGAGGGGCGGAGGGACTATGGCTACACCTTC.